This T cell receptor (beta chain) was sequenced for a study of blood T cell repertoires in COVID-19. Study background: COVID-19 samples, acute and convalescent, were from the United States, Italy and Spain. PBMCs, B-cell-depleted T cells, or T cells provided the cDNA or gDNA that made up the material.

In the original workflow: The authors estimated nucleated cell counts from reference gene primer amplification. This table comes from immunoSEQ multiplex PCR, and its TCRdb copy is limited to in-frame clones, with some not included. That table gives V, J and clone size, and the DNA gave D and trimming. The sample lists 20,000 to 25,000 clones; more than 70% were seen once. The CDR3 consists of 13 residues. The V gene lost 1 base and the J gene lost 7 bases, with 11 bases spanning the gap. Germline CDR1 reads LGHNT; CDR2 reads FRNRAP. This sequence originates from a human donor in a cohort sampled during active COVID-19. The donor label of this sample is uncertain. Sequencing used peripheral blood. The V and J genes are TRBV12-5 and TRBJ2-7; D uncertain. This CDR3 is CASGLGSVVEQYF. The CDR3, as DNA: TGTGCTAGTGGTTTGGGCTCGGTGGTTGAGCAGTACTTC.